The next 32 T cell receptor beta chains were all read from a single sample in a study of T cell clonality in common variable immunodeficiency. General observations from the study: Fewer deletions and N-nucleotide insertions were reportedly seen in common variable immunodeficiency TCR beta sequences.

Assay used: immunoSEQ multiplex PCR; TCRdb lists only in-frame clones, some missing. Sampling found 25,000 to 35,000 clones, none seen once. The antigens these receptors bind are not known. The source material was peripheral blood mononuclear cells. These TCRs come from a human donor with common variable immunodeficiency.

Regarding this clone: The read stops 3 residues short of the end of the CDR3; the missing end is completed from the germline J gene. The chain is built from TRBV6-2 or TRBV6-3 and TRBJ1-4, with TRBD1 as a possible D gene (5 bases). Trimming removed 0 bases from V and 10 bases from J, with 12 bases in between. The CDR3 covers 14 residues. Germline V CDR1 and CDR2: MNHEY, SVGEGT. The DNA read from the CDR3 is TGTGCCAGCAGTTACTCGACAGCAGGTGTAAAA. Translating it yields CASSYSTAGVK. In full, the CDR3 reads CASSYSTAGVKLFF.

As for this clone: One end of the junction is discordant with germline, which a read error may explain. The CDR3 goes on 3 residues after the read ends, and that part is filled in from the germline J gene. The chain carries TRBV7-7 and TRBJ2-5, with 10 bases matching TRBD2. The CDR3 runs to 17 residues. Per germline, CDR1 SSHAT and CDR2 FNYEAQ (reference sequence). Partial CDR3 DNA: TGTGCTAGCAGCTTACACCTGGGAGCGGGGGGGGAAGAGACC. Its translation: CASSLHLGAGGEET. The entire CDR3 protein is CASSLHLGAGGEETQYF.

This clone was seen only a few times. Coverage ceases 3 residues before the CDR3 finishes, and the germline J gene fills in the end. This sequence joins TRBV7-2 and TRBJ1-5; D perhaps matches TRBD1 (6 bases). Germline lookup yields CDR1 SGHTA and CDR2 FQGNSA. V was trimmed by 1 base and J by 4 bases, leaving 11 bases between them. This CDR3 comprises 15 residues. The CDR3 region is CASSLVGGGNQPQHF. Partial CDR3 DNA: TGTGCCAGCAGCTTAGTAGGGGGGGGTAATCAGCCC.

At least ten counts were recorded for this clone. The CDR3 extends 3 residues past the end of the read, so its final part is completed from the germline J gene. The J gene is TRBJ2-7, the V gene TRBV20-1; tentative D call: TRBD2 (7 bases). Germline CDR1 is DFQATT and CDR2 is SNEGSKA (reference sequence). The CDR3 is 13 residues long. V was shortened by 0 bases and J by 6 bases, with 12 bases between the two germline ends. The CDR3 protein is CSARDQGGGEQYF. The CDR3 DNA, read in part, is TGCAGTGCTAGAGATCAGGGAGGGGGCGAG.

This clone came up a few times. The observed sequence ends 3 residues before the CDR3 terminus, with the missing tail filled in from the germline J gene. V and J are TRBV6-4 and TRBJ2-1; 7 nucleotides agree with TRBD2. The ends lost 2 bases at V and 0 bases at J; junction bases unmatched: 7. Germline CDR1 and CDR2: MRHNA and SNTAGT. The CDR3 has 17 residues. The sequenced CDR3 bases are TGTGCCAGCAGTGACAGGTCGAGGACTAGCTCCTACAATGAG. Translated: CASSDRSRTSSYNE. The whole CDR3 sequence is CASSDRSRTSSYNEQFF.

This clone was observed many times. The observed sequence ends 3 residues before the CDR3 terminus, with the missing tail filled in from the germline J gene. This chain connects TRBV7-9 to TRBJ1-2, with 10 nucleotides matching TRBD1. The trim removed 6 bases at V and 3 bases at J, leaving 4 bases unmatched. Looked up from germline, CDR1 is SEHNR and CDR2 is FQNEAQ (reference sequence). This CDR3 region has 14 residues. CDR3 residues: CASSTTGGDYGYTF. The sequenced CDR3 bases are TGTGCCAGCAGTACGACAGGGGGCGACTATGGC.

The sample holds a few counts of this clone. The CDR3 extends 3 residues past the end of the read, so its final part is completed from the germline J gene. The V and J genes are TRBV7-9 and TRBJ1-2; no definite D call. The V gene lost 6 bases and the J gene lost 5 bases, with 16 bases spanning the gap. The CDR3 totals 14 residues. Per germline, CDR1 SEHNR and CDR2 FQNEAQ (reference sequence). The DNA read from the CDR3 is TGTGCCAGCAGAACAATCGGCGGAGAATATGGC. This sequence encodes CASRTIGGEYG. In full, the CDR3 reads CASRTIGGEYGYTF.

This clone was observed a handful of times. The read ends 3 residues before the CDR3 terminus; that terminus is restored from the germline J gene. The V call is TRBV19, the J call TRBJ1-1, with TRBD1 as a possible D gene (5 bases). CDR1 and CDR2 (germline): LNHDA, SQIVND (reference sequence). CDR3 size: 14 residues. With 5 bases removed from V and 4 bases from J, the gap between germline ends came to 14 bases. This chain's CDR3 is CASSPRGIGTEAFF. Partial CDR3 DNA: TGTGCCAGTAGTCCAAGGGGTATAGGCACTGAA.

This clone showed up many times. Read data end 3 residues before the CDR3 end; the end is taken from the germline J gene. This sequence joins TRBV3-1 (or the pseudogene TRBV3-2) and TRBJ1-2; 8 bases agree with TRBD1. The J segment lost 7 bases and the V segment lost 6 bases, leaving 7 bases of the junction unmatched. The CDR3 sequence is 13 residues long. CDR1 LGHDT and CDR2 YNNKEL come from the germline V gene (reference sequence). CDR3 DNA (partial): TGTGCCAGCAGGGAGACAGGGGAGTCTGGC. Protein product: CASRETGESG. The whole CDR3 reads CASRETGESGYTF.

Comment on this clone: The sequence runs out 3 residues before the end of the CDR3; the remainder is reconstructed from the germline J gene. This chain joins TRBV2 and TRBJ1-5; perhaps TRBD1 as D (5 bases). The CDR3 has 14 residues. V lost 1 base and J lost 9, with 13 bases in between. CDR1 is SNHLY, CDR2 FYNNEI, per germline. The sequenced part of the CDR3 DNA is TGTGCCAGCAGTGAAGGACAGACGGCTTGGCCC. This encodes CASSEGQTAWP. The entire CDR3 protein is CASSEGQTAWPQHF.

This clone was seen repeatedly, ten times or more. The missing CDR3 end, 3 residues past where the read stops, is filled in from the germline J gene. The chain recombines TRBV5-4 with TRBJ2-1; 10 bases fit TRBD1. V gave up 2 bases and J gave up 8 bases; unmatched junction bases: 4. The CDR3 is made up of 14 amino acids. CDR1 and CDR2 (germline): SGHNT, YYREEE (reference sequence). CDR3 DNA, as far as it was read: TGTGCCAGCAGCTTAGACAGGGGGCTGGATGAG. This codes for CASSLDRGLDE. The entire CDR3 reads CASSLDRGLDEQFF.

The table lists this clone with a few counts. The CDR3 end lies 3 residues beyond the end of the read and is filled in from the germline J gene. The chain combines TRBV6-1 with TRBJ1-5, with a possible D match to TRBD1 (5 bases). CDR1 and CDR2 from the germline V gene are MNHNS and SASEGT. The CDR3 is 13 amino acids. V was cut by 3 bases and J by 4 bases, with 7 bases left in between. This chain's CDR3 is CASSEGPNQPQHF. CDR3 DNA, as far as it was read: TGTGCCAGCAGTGAGGGGCCTAATCAGCCC.

This clone was seen a few times. The read ends 3 residues shy of where the CDR3 ends; the end is completed using the germline J gene. The chain employs TRBV7-8 and TRBJ1-2, with a possible D match to TRBD1 (5 bases). This CDR3 is 14 amino acids long. The germline CDR1 and CDR2 sequences are SGHVS and FQNEAQ. V was shortened by 3 bases and J by 6 bases, with 14 bases between the two germline ends. The CDR3 DNA, read in part, is TGTGCCAGCAGCTTGGATCAACAGGCGCATGGC. This codes for CASSLDQQAHG. The entire CDR3 reads CASSLDQQAHGYTF.

This clone was found a few times. Read coverage stops 3 residues before the CDR3 terminus; the germline J gene supplies the remainder. The sample contains more than one DNA sequence encoding this CDR3. V usage is TRBV7-3 and J usage is TRBJ2-2; possible D gene TRBD2, 7 bases. Trimming shortened V by 4 bases and J by 6 bases, and 12 bases separated the two germline ends. The CDR3 spans 14 residues. CDR1 is SGHTA and CDR2 is FQGTGA in the germline V gene. This CDR3 is CASSSAGGPGELFF. Incomplete CDR3 DNA: TGTGCCAGCAGCTCCGCCGGGGGGCCCGGGGAG.

Details on this clone: The missing CDR3 end, 3 residues past where the read stops, is filled in from the germline J gene. The genes are TRBV6-4 and TRBJ1-1, with a weak D call TRBD1 (5 bases). V lost 3 bases to trimming and J lost 1 base, with 6 bases between them. CDR1 MRHNA and CDR2 SNTAGT come from the germline V gene. This CDR3 has 13 amino acids. CDR3 DNA, as far as it was read: TGTGCCAGCAGTGAACAGGAGAACACTGAA. Its translation: CASSEQENTE. The whole CDR3 protein reads CASSEQENTEAFF.

At least ten counts were recorded for this clone. The CDR3 reads CAWSSNRGLGTEAFF. The sequenced part of the CDR3 DNA is TGTGCCTGGAGTTCTAACAGGGGGCTGGGCACTGAA. The chain combines TRBV30 with TRBJ1-1; TRBD1 agrees at 9 bases. The read falls 3 residues short of the CDR3 end, and the missing part is taken from the germline J gene. The trim removed 2 bases at V and 4 bases at J, leaving 8 bases unmatched. This CDR3 is 15 amino acids long. Germline values: CDR1 GTSNPN, CDR2 SVGIG (reference sequence).

This clone was counted only a few times. The sequence runs out 3 residues before the end of the CDR3; the remainder is reconstructed from the germline J gene. J is TRBJ1-2 and V is TRBV18; D gene unclear. The V end lost 2 bases, the J end lost 0 bases, and 13 bases lay between the germline ends. Germline assignment: CDR1 KGHSH and CDR2 LQKENI. This CDR3 has 16 residues. The CDR3 sequence: CASSPGRTTTNYGYTF. CDR3 DNA, as far as it was read: TGTGCCAGCTCACCAGGCAGGACTACTACTAACTATGGC. Based on the CDR3 plus reference TRBV18 and TRBJ1-2, the full variable domain is NAGVMQNPRHLVRRRGQEARLRCSPMKGHSHVYWYRQLPEEGLKFMVYLQKENIIDESGMPKERFSAEFPKEGPSILRIQQVVRGDSAAYFCASSPGRTTTNYGYTFGSGTRLTVV.

There are a few counts of this clone. The read comes to an end 3 residues before the CDR3 does, leaving the germline J gene to fill in the end. The genes are TRBV5-1 and TRBJ2-3; a weak D match, TRBD2 (6 bases). Germline V CDR1 and CDR2: SGHRS, YFSETQ. The V gene lost 2 bases and the J gene lost 2 bases, with 12 bases spanning the gap. The length of the CDR3 is 15 residues. CDR3 sequence reads: CASSFGGVNTDTQYF. The sequenced part of the CDR3 DNA is TGCGCCAGCAGCTTCGGCGGGGTTAACACAGATACG.

This clone was counted between two and nine times. The CDR3 end is not reached by the read, which stops 3 residues before it; the germline J gene fills it in. The chain employs TRBV7-9 and TRBJ1-1; tentative D call: TRBD1 (5 bases). This CDR3 has 12 amino acids. From germline, CDR1 is SEHNR and CDR2 FQNEAQ (reference sequence). Trimming shortened V by 5 bases and J by 1 base, and 5 bases separated the two germline ends. The CDR3 spells CASSGQNTEAFF. The CDR3 DNA, read in part, is TGTGCCAGCAGCGGACAGAACACTGAA. Supplemented by reference TRBV7-9 and TRBJ1-1, the full variable domain reads DTGVSQNPRHKITKRGQNVTFRCDPISEHNRLYWYRQTLGQGPEFLTYFQNEAQLEKSRLLSDRFSAERPKGSFSTLEIQRTEQGDSAMYLCASSGQNTEAFFGQGTRLTVV.

This clone was detected many times. The read ends 3 residues shy of where the CDR3 ends; the end is completed using the germline J gene. This chain links TRBV13 with TRBJ2-3; no firm D call. Trimming left V 5 bases short and J 0 bases short, with 9 bases between. Germline CDR1 reads PRHDT; CDR2 reads FYEKMQ (reference sequence). This CDR3 spans 14 amino acids. CDR3 sequence reads: CASSPGYSTDTQYF. The CDR3 bases that were read are TGTGCCAGCAGCCCAGGCTATAGCACAGATACG.

Comment on this clone: The read ends 3 residues early relative to the CDR3; the germline J gene fills the gap. The rearrangement joins TRBV5-6 to TRBJ2-7; 9 nucleotides line up with TRBD2. J lost 3 bases, V lost 9 bases, and 10 bases had no gene match. Looked up from germline, CDR1 is SGHDT and CDR2 is YYEEEE. The CDR3 loop spans 14 amino acids. The sequenced part of the CDR3 DNA is TGTGCCACCCGACCAGGTAGCGGGGGCTACGAG. Residues: CATRPGSGGYE. The CDR3 reads in full as CATRPGSGGYEQYF. Combining the CDR3 with reference TRBV5-6 and TRBJ2-7 gives the whole variable domain DAGVTQSPTHLIKTRGQQVTLRCSPKSGHDTVSWYQQALGQGPQFIFQYYEEEERQRGNFPDRFSGHQFPNYSSELNVNALLLGDSALYLCATRPGSGGYEQYFGPGTRLTVT.

About this clone: The read stops 3 residues short of the end of the CDR3; the missing end is completed from the germline J gene. This sequence joins TRBV6-1 and TRBJ1-1; a weak D match, TRBD1 (6 bases). CDR1 and CDR2 (germline): MNHNS, SASEGT. V was shortened by 4 bases and J by 1 base, with 10 bases between the two germline ends. The CDR3 has 14 residues. The CDR3 region is CASSVKQGNTEAFF. CDR3 DNA, as far as it was read: TGTGCCAGCAGTGTTAAACAGGGGAACACTGAA.

A remark on this clone: Read sequence stops 3 residues before the CDR3 end, and the germline J gene provides the missing end. The genes are TRBV2 and TRBJ2-1; 9 positions agree with TRBD1. Germline values: CDR1 SNHLY, CDR2 FYNNEI. The trim removed 1 base at V and 1 base at J, leaving 5 bases unmatched. This CDR3 contains 17 residues. The CDR3 bases that were read are TGTGCCAGCAGTGAAGAAGGGACAGGGAGGTCCTACAATGAG. Translating it yields CASSEEGTGRSYNE. The whole CDR3 sequence reads CASSEEGTGRSYNEQFF.

This clone was counted many times. The DNA ends 3 residues before the CDR3 does, and the rest of the CDR3 is filled in from the germline J gene. The gene calls are TRBV4-2 and TRBJ2-6; 13 positions agree with TRBD2. The germline gives CDR1 LGHNA, CDR2 YNFKEQ. The trim removed 4 bases at V and 1 base at J, leaving 10 bases unmatched. The CDR3 is 20 amino acids. The CDR3 bases that were read are TGTGCCAGCAGCCCCCTAGAGGGGACTAGCGGGGCGTCTGGGGCCAACGTC. It translates to CASSPLEGTSGASGANV. The whole CDR3 sequence reads CASSPLEGTSGASGANVLTF.

This clone has at least ten counts. The read comes to an end 3 residues before the CDR3 does, leaving the germline J gene to fill in the end. The chain combines TRBV19 with TRBJ1-2; TRBD1 aligns across 9 bases. The germline V gene has CDR1 LNHDA and CDR2 SQIVND (reference sequence). The CDR3 is made up of 15 amino acids. V dropped 3 bases and J dropped 4; count of bases not matched to a gene: 6. The CDR3 sequence is CASSIGTGHLYGYTF. The sequenced part of the CDR3 DNA is TGTGCCAGTAGTATTGGGACAGGGCATCTCTATGGC. Filled out from reference TRBV19 and TRBJ1-2, the complete variable domain reads DGGITQSPKYLFRKEGQNVTLSCEQNLNHDAMYWYRQDPGQGLRLIYYSQIVNDFQKGDIAEGYSVSREKKESFPLTVTSAQKNPTAFYLCASSIGTGHLYGYTFGSGTRLTVV.

This clone was found a few times. The CDR3 is cut off 3 residues early in the read; its end comes from the germline J gene. V gene TRBV7-2 combines with J gene TRBJ2-7; 9 bases align to TRBD2. The CDR3 has 15 residues. Germline V CDR1 and CDR2: SGHTA, FQGNSA. V lost 5 bases and J lost 0; bases outside the gene matches: 5. CDR3 residues: CASSDQLAGSYEQYF. The CDR3 bases that were read are TGTGCCAGCAGCGATCAACTAGCGGGCTCCTACGAG.

As regards this clone: Coverage ceases 3 residues before the CDR3 finishes, and the germline J gene fills in the end. The rearrangement links TRBV11-2 to TRBJ1-1, with D maybe TRBD1 (5 bases). CDR3 length equals 14 residues. Germline V lookup: CDR1 SGHAT, CDR2 FQNNGV. Trimming stripped 5 bases from V and 0 bases from J, with 10 bases between. Here the CDR3 reads CASSHKTVNTEAFF. The CDR3 DNA, read in part, is TGTGCCAGCAGCCACAAGACAGTGAACACTGAA.

On this clone: The read falls 3 residues short of the CDR3 end, and the missing part is taken from the germline J gene. V gene TRBV6-2 or TRBV6-3 combines with J gene TRBJ1-1; D is possibly TRBD1 (6 bases). Per germline, CDR1 MNHEY and CDR2 SVGEGT. V shed 6 bases and J shed 3 bases, with 17 bases lying between them. The CDR3 spans 15 residues. CDR3 loop: CASSPQGGDYTEAFF. CDR3 DNA, as far as it was read: TGTGCCAGCAGCCCCCAAGGGGGGGACTACACTGAA.

Note on this clone: The read ends 3 residues before the CDR3 terminus; that terminus is restored from the germline J gene. The J gene is TRBJ2-5, the V gene TRBV18, with TRBD2 matching over 10 bases. V shed 5 bases and J 5 bases; nucleotides not matched to a gene: 5. The length of the CDR3 is 14 residues. The germline gives CDR1 KGHSH, CDR2 LQKENI. CDR3 bases read: TGTGCCAGCTCAGGAGCGGGGGGGCTGGAGACC. This translates into CASSGAGGLET. The complete CDR3 reads CASSGAGGLETQYF.

Sample share makes this clone medium-sized. The CDR3 end falls 3 residues outside the read, so it is completed with the germline J gene. This chain links TRBV20-1 with TRBJ1-1; possibly TRBD1 for D (5 bases). The V gene's germline CDR1 is DFQATT and CDR2 SNEGSKA (reference sequence). V gave up 6 bases and J gave up 0 bases, with 14 bases separating them. The CDR3 sequence is 14 residues long. The covered CDR3 bases are TGCAGTGCCAACGGACATTTTATGAACACTGAA. Protein: CSANGHFMNTE. The full CDR3 protein is CSANGHFMNTEAFF.

Concerning this clone itself: A read error may produce the germline difference seen at one junction end. The read terminates 3 residues ahead of where the CDR3 ends, so the germline J gene completes it. The chain recombines TRBV2 with TRBJ2-6, with unresolved D. This CDR3 is 14 amino acids long. Germline assignment: CDR1 SNHLY and CDR2 FYNNEI. CDR3: CASSEASRANVLTF. The sequenced CDR3 bases are TGTGCCAGCAGTGAAGCCTCTCGGGCCAACGTC.

This clone was counted ten times or more. The CDR3: CASSSPGEGYTF. Partial CDR3 DNA: TGTGCCAGCAGTTCTCCCGGGGAAGGC. This sequence joins TRBV6-2 or TRBV6-3 and TRBJ1-2, with no clear D. The read gets to within 3 residues of the CDR3 end, and the germline J gene fills in the rest. Germline values: CDR1 MNHEY, CDR2 SVGEGT. The CDR3 runs to 12 residues.